The clone carrying this T cell receptor (beta chain) has at least ten counts. Its target is not known. Indicated time point: longitudinal time-point 2. The entry originates in a study of neurological immune-mediated disorders. Study results and limitations: HTLV-1-associated myelopathy had the most TCR clonal expansion, whereas multiple sclerosis had the least (lower than in healthy controls). The study found no CDR3 amino acid sequences shared by expanded clones across subjects, suggesting private repertoires in all groups.

Germline CDR1 KGHSH, CDR2 LQKENI. V lost 3 bases and J 7 bases, leaving 15 bases between the germline ends. The CDR3 spans 14 residues. The making of cDNA relied on 5'RACE with 10-nucleotide random UMIs. TCRdb re-derived calls from the 5' RACE reads in MiXCR, one entry per CDR3 protein. In the table there are roughly 60,000 distinct CDR3 sequences, around a tenth of which are singletons. This TCR was sampled from a man under 40 in good health. Sequenced material: PBMCs. The V gene is TRBV18, the J gene TRBJ1-1; no clear D. The CDR3 DNA reads as TGTGCCAGCTCACCTTCTCGCAGCTACTATGAAGCTTTCTTT. This translates into CASSPSRSYYEAFF.